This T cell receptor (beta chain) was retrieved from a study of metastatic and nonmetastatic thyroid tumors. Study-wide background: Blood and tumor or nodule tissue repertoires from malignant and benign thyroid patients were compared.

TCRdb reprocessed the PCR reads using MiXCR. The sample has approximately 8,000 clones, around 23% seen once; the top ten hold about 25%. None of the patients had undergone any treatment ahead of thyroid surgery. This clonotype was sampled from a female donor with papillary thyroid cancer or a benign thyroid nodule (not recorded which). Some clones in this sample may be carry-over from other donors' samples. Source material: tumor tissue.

CDR3 region: CASSSPPGATEAFF. Here the CDR3 DNA reads TGTGCCAGCAGTTCTCCTCCGGGGGCCACTGAAGCTTTCTTT. The genes are TRBV12-3 or TRBV12-4 and TRBJ1-1, with D tentatively TRBD1 (6 bases). Trimming left V 4 bases short and J 4 bases short, with 13 bases between. There are 14 residues in the CDR3.